This T cell receptor (beta chain) is from a study of cytomegalovirus exposure and HLA in healthy donors. Study in general: In a previous analysis, around 110 million unique TCR beta sequences were found from about 190 million T cells.

CDR3 length: 17 amino acids. CDR1 is SGHDT and CDR2 is YYEEEE in the germline V gene. Trimming took 0 bases from V and 4 from J; bases not matched to a gene: 11. The study's findings and limits: Later analysis identified a missense DCLRE1C variant that was linked to TCR beta V- and J-gene trimming. Reports indicated that the classifier achieved high specificity and sensitivity in diagnosing cytomegalovirus status.

Regarding this clone: Its antigen is not known.

The primer mix had 60 Vbeta and 13 Jbeta primers. Profiled with immunoSEQ multiplex PCR; TCRdb holds only in-frame clones, not every one. The table lists about 150,000 clones, less than 80% of them singletons, with approximately 2.1% in the top ten. The sample taken for sequencing was PBMCs. The chain employs TRBV5-6 and TRBJ2-3; 7 nucleotides match TRBD1. The receptor was derived from a man aged 25-45 years in good health and CMV-seronegative. The CDR3 DNA reads as TGTGCCAGCAGCTTGGAAGTCGGAACAGGGGAGTCAGATACGCAGTATTTT. It specifies CASSLEVGTGESDTQYF.